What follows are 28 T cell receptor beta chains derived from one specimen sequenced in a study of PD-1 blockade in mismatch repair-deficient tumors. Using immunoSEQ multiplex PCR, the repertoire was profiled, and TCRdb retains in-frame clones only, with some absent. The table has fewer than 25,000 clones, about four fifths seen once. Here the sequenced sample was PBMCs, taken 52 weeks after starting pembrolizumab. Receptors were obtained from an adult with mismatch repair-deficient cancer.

This chain's CDR3 is CASRFRDSTEAFF. For the CDR3, the DNA is TGTGCCAGCAGATTCCGGGACAGCACTGAAGCTTTCTTT. The chain combines TRBV7-6 with TRBJ1-1; 7 positions match TRBD1. CDR3 size: 13 residues. CDR1 SGHVS and CDR2 FNYEAQ come from the germline V gene. Losses at the gene ends were 6 bases for V and 4 bases for J; bases not matched to a gene: 5.

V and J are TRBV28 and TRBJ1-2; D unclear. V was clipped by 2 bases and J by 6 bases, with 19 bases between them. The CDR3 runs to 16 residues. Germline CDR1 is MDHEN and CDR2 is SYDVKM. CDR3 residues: CASSLPLGRRDNGYTF. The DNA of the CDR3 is TGTGCCAGCAGTTTACCCCTCGGGCGGCGGGATAATGGCTACACCTTC.

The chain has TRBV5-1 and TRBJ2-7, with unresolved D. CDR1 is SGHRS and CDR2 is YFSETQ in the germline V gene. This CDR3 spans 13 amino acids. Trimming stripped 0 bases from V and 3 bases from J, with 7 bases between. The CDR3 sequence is CASSLVQRYEQYF. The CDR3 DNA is TGCGCCAGCAGCTTGGTTCAGCGCTACGAGCAGTACTTC. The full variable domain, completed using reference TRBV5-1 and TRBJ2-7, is KAGVTQTPRYLIKTRGQQVTLSCSPISGHRSVSWYQQTPGQGLQFLFEYFSETQRNKGNFPGRFSGRQFSNSRSEMNVSTLELGDSALYLCASSLVQRYEQYFGPGTRLTVT.

The CDR3 DNA follows: TGTGCCAGCAGCACACACTTAGCGGACACCATATATTTT. It codes for CASSTHLADTIYF. The chain links TRBV7-8 to TRBJ1-3; D remains unclear. The CDR3 has 13 residues. V lost 5 bases to trimming and J lost 8 bases, with 13 bases between them. Germline CDR1 reads SGHVS; CDR2 reads FQNEAQ.

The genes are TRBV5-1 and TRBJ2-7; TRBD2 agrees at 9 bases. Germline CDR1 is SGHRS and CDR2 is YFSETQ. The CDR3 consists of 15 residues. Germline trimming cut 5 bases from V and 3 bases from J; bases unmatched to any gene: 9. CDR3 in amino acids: CASRRGTSWDYEQYF. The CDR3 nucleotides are TGCGCCAGCAGACGGGGGACTAGCTGGGACTACGAGCAGTACTTC.

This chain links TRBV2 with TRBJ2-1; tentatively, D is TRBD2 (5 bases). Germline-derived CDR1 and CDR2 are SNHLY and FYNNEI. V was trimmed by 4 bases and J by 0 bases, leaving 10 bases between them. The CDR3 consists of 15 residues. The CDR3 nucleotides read TGTGCCAGCAGTGCCCTGAGCGGCTCCTACAATGAGCAGTTCTTC. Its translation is CASSALSGSYNEQFF.

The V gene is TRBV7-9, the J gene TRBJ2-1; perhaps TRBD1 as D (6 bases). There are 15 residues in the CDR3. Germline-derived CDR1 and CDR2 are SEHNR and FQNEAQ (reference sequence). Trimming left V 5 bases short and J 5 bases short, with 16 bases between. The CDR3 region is CASSVPQGLHNEQFF. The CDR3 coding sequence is TGTGCCAGCAGCGTCCCCCAGGGGCTTCACAATGAGCAGTTCTTC.

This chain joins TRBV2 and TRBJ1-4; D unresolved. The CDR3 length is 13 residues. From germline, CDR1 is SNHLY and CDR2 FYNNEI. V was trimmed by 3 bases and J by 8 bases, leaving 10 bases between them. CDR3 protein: CASSDRREEKLFF. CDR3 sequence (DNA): TGTGCCAGCAGTGACAGGCGAGAGGAAAAACTGTTTTTT. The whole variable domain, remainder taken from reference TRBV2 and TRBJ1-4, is EPEVTQTPSHQVTQMGQEVILRCVPISNHLYFYWYRQILGQKVEFLVSFYNNEISEKSEIFDDQFSVERPDGSNFTLKIRSTKLEDSAMYFCASSDRREEKLFFGSGTQLSVL.

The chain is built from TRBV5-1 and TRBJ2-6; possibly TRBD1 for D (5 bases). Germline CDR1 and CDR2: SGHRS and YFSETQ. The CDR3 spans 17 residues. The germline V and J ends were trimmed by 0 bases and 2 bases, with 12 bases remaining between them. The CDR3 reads CASSLALSRAGANVLTF. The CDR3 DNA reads TGCGCCAGCAGCTTGGCCTTATCCAGGGCTGGGGCCAACGTCCTGACTTTC.

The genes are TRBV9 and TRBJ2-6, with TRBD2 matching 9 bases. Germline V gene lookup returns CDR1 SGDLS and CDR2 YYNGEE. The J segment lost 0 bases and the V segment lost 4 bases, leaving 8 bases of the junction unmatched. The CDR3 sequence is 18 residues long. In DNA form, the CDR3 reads TGTGCCAGCAGCCGAGGACTAGCGCTGAGCTCTGGGGCCAACGTCCTGACTTTC. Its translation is CASSRGLALSSGANVLTF.

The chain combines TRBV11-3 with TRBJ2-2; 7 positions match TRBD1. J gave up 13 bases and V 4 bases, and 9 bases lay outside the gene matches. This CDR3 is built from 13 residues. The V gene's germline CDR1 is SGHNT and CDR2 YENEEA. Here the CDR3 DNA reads TGTGCCAGCAGCTACAGGGGTGAAGTGGGGCTGTTTTTT. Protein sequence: CASSYRGEVGLFF.

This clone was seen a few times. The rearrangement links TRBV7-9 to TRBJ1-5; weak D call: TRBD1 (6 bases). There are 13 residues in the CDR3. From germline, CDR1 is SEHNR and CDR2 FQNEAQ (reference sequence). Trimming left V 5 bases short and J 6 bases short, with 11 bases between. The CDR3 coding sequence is TGTGCCAGCAGCCGGGAAGGGGGTCAGCCCCAGCATTTT. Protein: CASSREGGQPQHF. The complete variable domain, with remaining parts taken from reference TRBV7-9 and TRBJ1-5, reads DTGVSQNPRHKITKRGQNVTFRCDPISEHNRLYWYRQTLGQGPEFLTYFQNEAQLEKSRLLSDRFSAERPKGSFSTLEIQRTEQGDSAMYLCASSREGGQPQHFGDGTRLSIL.

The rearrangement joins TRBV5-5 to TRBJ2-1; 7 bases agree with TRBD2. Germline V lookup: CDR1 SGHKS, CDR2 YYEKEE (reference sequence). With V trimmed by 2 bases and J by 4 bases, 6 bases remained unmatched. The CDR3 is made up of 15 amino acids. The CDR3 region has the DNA TGTGCCAGCAGCTTTGGTGGGAGGGAATACAATGAGCAGTTCTTC. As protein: CASSFGGREYNEQFF.

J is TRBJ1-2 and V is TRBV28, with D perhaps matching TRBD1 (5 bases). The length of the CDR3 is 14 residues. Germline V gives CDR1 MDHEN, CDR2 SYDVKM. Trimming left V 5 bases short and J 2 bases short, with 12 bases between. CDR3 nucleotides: TGTGCCAGCAGTCCCTGGGGGGGAAACTATGGCTACACCTTC. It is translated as CASSPWGGNYGYTF.

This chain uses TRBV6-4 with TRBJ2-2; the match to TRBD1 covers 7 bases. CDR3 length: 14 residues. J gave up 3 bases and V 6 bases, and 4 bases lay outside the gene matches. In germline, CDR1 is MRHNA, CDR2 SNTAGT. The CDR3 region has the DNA TGTGCCAGCAGAGGGACAGTTCACACCGGGGAGCTGTTTTTT. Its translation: CASRGTVHTGELFF.

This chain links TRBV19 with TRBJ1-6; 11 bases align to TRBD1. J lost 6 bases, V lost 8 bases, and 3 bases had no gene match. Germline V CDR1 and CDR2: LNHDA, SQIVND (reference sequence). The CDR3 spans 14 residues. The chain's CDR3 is CASLDRGRNSPLHF. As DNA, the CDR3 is TGTGCCAGTTTGGACAGGGGGCGTAATTCACCCCTCCACTTT.

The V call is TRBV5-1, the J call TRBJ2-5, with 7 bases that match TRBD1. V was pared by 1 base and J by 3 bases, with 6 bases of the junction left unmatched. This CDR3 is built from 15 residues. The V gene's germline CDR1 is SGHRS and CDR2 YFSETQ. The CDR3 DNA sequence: TGCGCCAGCAGCTTGAGGGGGCCCGGAGAAGAGACCCAGTACTTC. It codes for CASSLRGPGEETQYF.

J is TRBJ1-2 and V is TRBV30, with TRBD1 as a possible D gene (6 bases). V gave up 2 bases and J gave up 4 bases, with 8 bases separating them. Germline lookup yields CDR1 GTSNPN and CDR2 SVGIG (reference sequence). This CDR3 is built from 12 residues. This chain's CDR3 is CAWSRGGYGYTF. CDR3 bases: TGTGCCTGGAGTAGGGGGGGCTATGGCTACACCTTC.

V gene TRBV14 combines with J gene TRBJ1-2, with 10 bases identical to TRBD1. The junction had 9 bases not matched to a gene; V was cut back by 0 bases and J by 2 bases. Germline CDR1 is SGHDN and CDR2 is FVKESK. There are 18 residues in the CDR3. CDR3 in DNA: TGTGCCAGCAGCCAAGATTTGGGACAGGGGCCCCTCAACTATGGCTACACCTTC. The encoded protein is CASSQDLGQGPLNYGYTF.

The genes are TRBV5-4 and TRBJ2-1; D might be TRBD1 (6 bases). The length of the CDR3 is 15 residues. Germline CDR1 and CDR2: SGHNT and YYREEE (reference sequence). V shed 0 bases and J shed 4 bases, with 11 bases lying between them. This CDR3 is CASSLEGDAYNEQFF. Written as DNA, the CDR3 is TGTGCCAGCAGCTTGGAGGGGGACGCGTACAATGAGCAGTTCTTC.

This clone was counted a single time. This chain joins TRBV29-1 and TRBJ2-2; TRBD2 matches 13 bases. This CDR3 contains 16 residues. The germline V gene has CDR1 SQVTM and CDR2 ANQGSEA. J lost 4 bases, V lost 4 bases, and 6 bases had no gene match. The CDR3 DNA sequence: TGCAGCGTTGGCACTAGCGGGAGGGCGAGCACCGGGGAGCTGTTTTTT. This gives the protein CSVGTSGRASTGELFF.

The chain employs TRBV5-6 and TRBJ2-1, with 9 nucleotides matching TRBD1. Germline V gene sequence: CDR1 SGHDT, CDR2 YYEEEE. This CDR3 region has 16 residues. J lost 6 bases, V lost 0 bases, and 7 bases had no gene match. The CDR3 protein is CASSLALTGGFNEQFF. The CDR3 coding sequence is TGTGCCAGCAGCTTGGCCCTGACAGGGGGTTTCAATGAGCAGTTCTTC.

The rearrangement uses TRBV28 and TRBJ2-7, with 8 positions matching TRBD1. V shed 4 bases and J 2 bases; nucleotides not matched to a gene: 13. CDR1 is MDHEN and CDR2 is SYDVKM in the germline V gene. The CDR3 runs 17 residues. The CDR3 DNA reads TGTGCCAGCAGTTCCACCGCGAGACAGGGGAGTACCTACGAGCAGTACTTC. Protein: CASSSTARQGSTYEQYF.

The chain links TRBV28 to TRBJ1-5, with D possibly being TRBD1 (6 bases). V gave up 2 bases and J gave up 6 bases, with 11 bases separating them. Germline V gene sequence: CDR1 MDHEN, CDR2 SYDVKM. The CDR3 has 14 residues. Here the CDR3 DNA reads TGTGCCAGCAGTTTACGGGGGGCGCGTCAGCCCCAGCATTTT. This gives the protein CASSLRGARQPQHF.

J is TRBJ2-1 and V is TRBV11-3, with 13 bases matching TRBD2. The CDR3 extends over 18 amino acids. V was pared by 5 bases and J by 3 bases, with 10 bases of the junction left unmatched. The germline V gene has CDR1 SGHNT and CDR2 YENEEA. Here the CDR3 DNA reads TGTGCCAGCAGCCCAACCGGACTAGCGGGAGCACTCTACAATGAGCAGTTCTTC. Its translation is CASSPTGLAGALYNEQFF.

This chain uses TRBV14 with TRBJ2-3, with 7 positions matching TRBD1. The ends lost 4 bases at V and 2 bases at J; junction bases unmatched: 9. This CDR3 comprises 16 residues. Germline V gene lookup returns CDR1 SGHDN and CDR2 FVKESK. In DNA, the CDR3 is TGTGCCAGCAGCCCTTACAGGGGACGAGACACAGATACGCAGTATTTT. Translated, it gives CASSPYRGRDTDTQYF.

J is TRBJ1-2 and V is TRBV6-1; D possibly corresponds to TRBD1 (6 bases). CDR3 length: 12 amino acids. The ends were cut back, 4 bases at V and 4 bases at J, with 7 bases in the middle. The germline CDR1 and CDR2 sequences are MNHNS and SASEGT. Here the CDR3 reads CASSGTAYGYTF. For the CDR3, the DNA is TGTGCCAGCAGTGGGACAGCCTATGGCTACACCTTC.

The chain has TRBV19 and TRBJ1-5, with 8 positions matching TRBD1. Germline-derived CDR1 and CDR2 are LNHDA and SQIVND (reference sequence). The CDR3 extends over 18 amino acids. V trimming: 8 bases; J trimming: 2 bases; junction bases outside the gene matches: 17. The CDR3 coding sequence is TGTGCCAGTGTCCCAGGGCAGGGGGCTTCTCAGGGCAATCAGCCCCAGCATTTT. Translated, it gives CASVPGQGASQGNQPQHF.